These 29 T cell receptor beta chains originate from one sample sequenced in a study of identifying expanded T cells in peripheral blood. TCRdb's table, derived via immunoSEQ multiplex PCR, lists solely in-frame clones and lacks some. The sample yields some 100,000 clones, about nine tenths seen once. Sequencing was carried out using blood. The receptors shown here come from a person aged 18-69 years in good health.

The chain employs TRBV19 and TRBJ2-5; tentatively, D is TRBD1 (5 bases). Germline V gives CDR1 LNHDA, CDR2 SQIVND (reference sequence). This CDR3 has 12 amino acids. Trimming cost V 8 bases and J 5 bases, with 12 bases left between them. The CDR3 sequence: CASSQGRETQYF. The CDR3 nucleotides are TGTGCCAGTTCGCAGGGAAGGGAGACCCAGTACTTC.

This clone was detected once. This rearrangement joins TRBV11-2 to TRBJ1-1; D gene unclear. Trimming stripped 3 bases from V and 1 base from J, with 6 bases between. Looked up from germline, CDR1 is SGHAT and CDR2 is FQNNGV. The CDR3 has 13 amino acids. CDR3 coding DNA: TGTGCCAGCAGCTTCCAGACGAACACTGAAGCTTTCTTT. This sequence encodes CASSFQTNTEAFF. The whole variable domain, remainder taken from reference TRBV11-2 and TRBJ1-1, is EAGVAQSPRYKIIEKRQSVAFWCNPISGHATLYWYQQILGQGPKLLIQFQNNGVVDDSQLPKDRFSAERLKGVDSTLKIQPAKLEDSAVYLCASSFQTNTEAFFGQGTRLTVV.

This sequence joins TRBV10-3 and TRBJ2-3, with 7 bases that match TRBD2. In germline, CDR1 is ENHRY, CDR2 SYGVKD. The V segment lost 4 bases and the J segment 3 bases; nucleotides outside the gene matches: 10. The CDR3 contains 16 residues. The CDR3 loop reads CAISGQRGRETDTQYF. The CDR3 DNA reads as TGTGCCATCAGTGGTCAGCGGGGCAGGGAAACAGATACGCAGTATTTT.

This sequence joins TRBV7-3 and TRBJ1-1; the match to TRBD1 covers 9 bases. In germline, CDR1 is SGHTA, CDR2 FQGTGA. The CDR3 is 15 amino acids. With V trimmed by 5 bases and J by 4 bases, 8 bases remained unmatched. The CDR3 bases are TGTGCCAGCAGCGAAACAGGGGGCGGCCTCACTGAAGCTTTCTTT. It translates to CASSETGGGLTEAFF. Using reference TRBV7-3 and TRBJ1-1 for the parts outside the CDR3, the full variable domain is GAGVSQTPSNKVTEKGKYVELRCDPISGHTALYWYRQSLGQGPEFLIYFQGTGAADDSGLPNDRFFAVRPEGSVSTLKIQRTERGDSAVYLCASSETGGGLTEAFFGQGTRLTVV.

The CDR3 DNA reads TGTGCCATCAGTGAGTCGGTAGCCCGAGTTAATGAGCAGTTCTTC. Translating it yields CAISESVARVNEQFF. V and J are TRBV10-3 and TRBJ2-1, with no clear D. Germline V gene lookup returns CDR1 ENHRY and CDR2 SYGVKD. There are 15 residues in the CDR3. The ends were cut back, 0 bases at V and 7 bases at J, with 13 bases in the middle.

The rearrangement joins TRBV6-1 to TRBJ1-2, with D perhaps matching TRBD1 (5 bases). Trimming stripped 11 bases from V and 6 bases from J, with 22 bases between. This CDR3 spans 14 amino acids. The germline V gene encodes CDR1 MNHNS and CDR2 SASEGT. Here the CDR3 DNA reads TGTGCCGGAGGGCCCGGGACCTTAGAGCATGGCTACACCTTC. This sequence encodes CAGGPGTLEHGYTF.

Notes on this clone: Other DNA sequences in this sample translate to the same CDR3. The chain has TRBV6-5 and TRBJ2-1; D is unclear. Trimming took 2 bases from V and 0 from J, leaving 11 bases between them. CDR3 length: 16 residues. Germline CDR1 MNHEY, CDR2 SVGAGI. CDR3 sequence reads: CASSYGFVSSYNEQFF. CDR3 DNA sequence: TGTGCCAGCAGTTACGGGTTTGTAAGCTCCTACAATGAGCAGTTCTTC.

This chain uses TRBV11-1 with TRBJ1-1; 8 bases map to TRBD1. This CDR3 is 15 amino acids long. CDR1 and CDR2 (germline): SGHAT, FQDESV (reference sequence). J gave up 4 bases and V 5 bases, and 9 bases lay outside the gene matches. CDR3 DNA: TGTGCCAGCAGCCCAGAGACAGGGGCTAGCACTGAAGCTTTCTTT. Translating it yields CASSPETGASTEAFF.

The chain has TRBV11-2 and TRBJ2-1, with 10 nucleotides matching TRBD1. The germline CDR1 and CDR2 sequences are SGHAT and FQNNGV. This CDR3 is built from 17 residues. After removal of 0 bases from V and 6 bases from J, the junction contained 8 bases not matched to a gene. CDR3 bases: TGTGCCAGCAGCTTAGATATTGGGACAGGGGTTCGCAATGAGCAGTTCTTC. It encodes CASSLDIGTGVRNEQFF.

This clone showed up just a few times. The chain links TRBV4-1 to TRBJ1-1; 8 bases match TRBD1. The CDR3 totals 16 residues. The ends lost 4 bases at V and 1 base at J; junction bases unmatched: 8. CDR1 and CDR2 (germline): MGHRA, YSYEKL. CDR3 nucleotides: TGCGCCAGCAGCCTGGACAGGGCGATAAGGAACACTGAAGCTTTCTTT. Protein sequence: CASSLDRAIRNTEAFF.

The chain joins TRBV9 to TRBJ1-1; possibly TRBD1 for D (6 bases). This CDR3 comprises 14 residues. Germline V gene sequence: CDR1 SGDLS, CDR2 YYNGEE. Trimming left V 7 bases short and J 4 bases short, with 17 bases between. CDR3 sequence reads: CASGQKQGGTEAFF. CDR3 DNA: TGTGCCAGCGGGCAAAAACAGGGTGGCACTGAAGCTTTCTTT.

CDR3 region: CASRLSGGTAGANVLTF. The CDR3 DNA sequence: TGTGCCAGCAGACTCTCGGGGGGAACGGCTGGGGCCAACGTCCTGACTTTC. The chain joins TRBV11-2 to TRBJ2-6; 7 bases agree with TRBD2. The junction had 10 bases not matched to a gene; V was cut back by 6 bases and J by 2 bases. Germline values: CDR1 SGHAT, CDR2 FQNNGV. CDR3 length: 17 amino acids.

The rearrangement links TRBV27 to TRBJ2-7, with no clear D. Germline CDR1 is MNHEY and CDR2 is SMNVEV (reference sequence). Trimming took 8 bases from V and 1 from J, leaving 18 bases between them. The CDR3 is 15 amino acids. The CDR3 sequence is CASRTPETGSYEQYF. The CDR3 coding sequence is TGTGCCAGCCGGACCCCCGAGACCGGGTCCTACGAGCAGTACTTC.

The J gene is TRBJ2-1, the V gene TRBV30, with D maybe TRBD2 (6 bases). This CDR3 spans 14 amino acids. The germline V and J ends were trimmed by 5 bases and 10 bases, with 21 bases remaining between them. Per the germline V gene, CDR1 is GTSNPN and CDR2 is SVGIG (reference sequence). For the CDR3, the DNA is TGTGCCTGGGAGCTCAACAGACTAGTTGCAGAGCAGTTCTTC. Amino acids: CAWELNRLVAEQFF.

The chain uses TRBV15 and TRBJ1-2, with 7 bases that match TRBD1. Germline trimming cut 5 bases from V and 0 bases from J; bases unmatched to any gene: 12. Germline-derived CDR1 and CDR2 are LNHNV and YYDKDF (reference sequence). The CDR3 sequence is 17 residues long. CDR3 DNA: TGTGCCACCAGCGCCCCGACAGGGAAGGGGACTAACTATGGCTACACCTTC. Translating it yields CATSAPTGKGTNYGYTF.

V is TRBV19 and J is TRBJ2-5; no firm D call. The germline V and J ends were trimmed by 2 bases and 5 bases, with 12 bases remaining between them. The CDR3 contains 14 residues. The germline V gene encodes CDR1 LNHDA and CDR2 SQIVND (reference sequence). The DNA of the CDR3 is TGTGCCAGTAGTATATTGTCGACCTCCGAGACCCAGTACTTC. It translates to CASSILSTSETQYF.

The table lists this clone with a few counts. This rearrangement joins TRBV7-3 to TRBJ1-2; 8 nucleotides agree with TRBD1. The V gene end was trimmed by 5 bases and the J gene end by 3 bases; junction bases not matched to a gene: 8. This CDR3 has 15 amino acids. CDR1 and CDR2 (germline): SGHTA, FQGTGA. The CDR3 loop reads CASSPTGGSDYGYTF. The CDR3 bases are TGTGCCAGCAGCCCCACAGGGGGGAGTGACTATGGCTACACCTTC.

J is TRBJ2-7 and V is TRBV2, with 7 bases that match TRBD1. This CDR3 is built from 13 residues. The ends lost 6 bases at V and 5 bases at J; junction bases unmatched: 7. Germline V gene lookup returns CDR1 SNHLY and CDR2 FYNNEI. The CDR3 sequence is CASSLDRAHEQYF. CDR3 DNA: TGTGCCAGCAGCCTTGACAGGGCGCACGAGCAGTACTTC.

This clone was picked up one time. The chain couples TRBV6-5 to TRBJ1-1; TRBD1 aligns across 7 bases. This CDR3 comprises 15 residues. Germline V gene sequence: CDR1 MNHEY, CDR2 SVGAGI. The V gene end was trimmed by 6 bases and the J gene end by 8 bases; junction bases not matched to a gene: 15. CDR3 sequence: CASSPADRVGPEAFF. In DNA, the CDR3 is TGTGCCAGCAGCCCCGCAGACAGGGTTGGACCCGAAGCTTTCTTT.

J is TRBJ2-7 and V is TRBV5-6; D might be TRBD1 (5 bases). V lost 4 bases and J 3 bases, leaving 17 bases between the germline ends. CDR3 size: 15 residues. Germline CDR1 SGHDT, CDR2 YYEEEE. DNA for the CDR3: TGTGCCAGCAGCCAGCCTGACAGATCGGGCTACGAGCAGTACTTC. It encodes CASSQPDRSGYEQYF.

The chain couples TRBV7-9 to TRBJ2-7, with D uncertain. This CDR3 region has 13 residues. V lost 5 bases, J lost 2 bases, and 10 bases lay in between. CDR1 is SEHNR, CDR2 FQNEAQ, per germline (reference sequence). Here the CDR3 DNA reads TGTGCCAGCAGCCCTTTTAATACCTACGAGCAGTACTTC. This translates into CASSPFNTYEQYF.

The CDR3 DNA reads TGTGCCAGCAGCTTGTCGAGCGGTACCCTCTCCTACGAGCAGTACTTC. It specifies CASSLSSGTLSYEQYF. This chain connects TRBV5-5 to TRBJ2-7; tentative D call: TRBD2 (5 bases). With 1 base removed from V and 0 bases from J, the gap between germline ends came to 14 bases. From germline, CDR1 is SGHKS and CDR2 YYEKEE (reference sequence). This CDR3 has 16 residues.

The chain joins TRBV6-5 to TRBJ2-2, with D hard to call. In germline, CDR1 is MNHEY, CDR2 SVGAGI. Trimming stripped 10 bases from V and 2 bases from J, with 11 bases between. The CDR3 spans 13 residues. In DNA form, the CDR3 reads TGTGCCACCTCATTCTCCAACACCGGGGAGCTGTTTTTT. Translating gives CATSFSNTGELFF.

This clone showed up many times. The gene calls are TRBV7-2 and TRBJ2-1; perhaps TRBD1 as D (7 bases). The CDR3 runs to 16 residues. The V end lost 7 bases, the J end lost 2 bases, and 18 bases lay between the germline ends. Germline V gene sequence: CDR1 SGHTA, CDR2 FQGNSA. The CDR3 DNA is TGTGCCAGCACCCTAGGGGGCGGAGGGGCCTACAATGAGCAGTTCTTC. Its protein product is CASTLGGGGAYNEQFF. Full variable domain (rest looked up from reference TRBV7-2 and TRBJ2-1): GAGVSQSPSNKVTEKGKDVELRCDPISGHTALYWYRQSLGQGLEFLIYFQGNSAPDKSGLPSDRFSAERTGGSVSTLTIQRTQQEDSAVYLCASTLGGGGAYNEQFFGPGTRLTVL.

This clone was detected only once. CDR3 region: CASSADRNGNQPQHF. CDR3 nucleotides: TGTGCCAGCAGTGCCGACAGGAACGGTAATCAGCCCCAGCATTTT. This chain uses TRBV6-5 with TRBJ1-5; perhaps TRBD1 as D (6 bases). Deletions cut 5 bases from V and 4 bases from J, with 15 bases between. Per germline, CDR1 MNHEY and CDR2 SVGAGI. The CDR3 is made up of 15 amino acids.

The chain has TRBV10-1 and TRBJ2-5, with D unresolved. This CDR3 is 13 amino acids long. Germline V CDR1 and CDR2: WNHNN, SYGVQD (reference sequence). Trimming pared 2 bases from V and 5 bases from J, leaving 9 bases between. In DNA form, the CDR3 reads TGCGCCAGCAGTGAGGGACGGGCGGAGACCCAGTACTTC. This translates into CASSEGRAETQYF.

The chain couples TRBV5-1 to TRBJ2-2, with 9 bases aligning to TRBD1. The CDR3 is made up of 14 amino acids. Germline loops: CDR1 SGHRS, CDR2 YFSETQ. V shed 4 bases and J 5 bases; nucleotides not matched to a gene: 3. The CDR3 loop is CASSGGQGTGELFF. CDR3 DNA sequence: TGCGCCAGCAGCGGGGGACAGGGTACCGGGGAGCTGTTTTTT.

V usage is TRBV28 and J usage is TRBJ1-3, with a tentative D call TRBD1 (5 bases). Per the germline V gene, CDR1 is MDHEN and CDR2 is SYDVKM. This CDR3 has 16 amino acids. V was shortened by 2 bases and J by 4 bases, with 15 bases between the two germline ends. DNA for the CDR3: TGTGCCAGCAGTTTAATGGTAGGGGCGGGAGGAAACACCATATATTTT. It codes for CASSLMVGAGGNTIYF.

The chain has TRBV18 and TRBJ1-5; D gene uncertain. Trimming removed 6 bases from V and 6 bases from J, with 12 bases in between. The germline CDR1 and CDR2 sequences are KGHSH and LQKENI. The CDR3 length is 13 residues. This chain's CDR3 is CASSSPKGQPQHF. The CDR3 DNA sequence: TGTGCCAGCTCTTCACCAAAGGGTCAGCCCCAGCATTTT.